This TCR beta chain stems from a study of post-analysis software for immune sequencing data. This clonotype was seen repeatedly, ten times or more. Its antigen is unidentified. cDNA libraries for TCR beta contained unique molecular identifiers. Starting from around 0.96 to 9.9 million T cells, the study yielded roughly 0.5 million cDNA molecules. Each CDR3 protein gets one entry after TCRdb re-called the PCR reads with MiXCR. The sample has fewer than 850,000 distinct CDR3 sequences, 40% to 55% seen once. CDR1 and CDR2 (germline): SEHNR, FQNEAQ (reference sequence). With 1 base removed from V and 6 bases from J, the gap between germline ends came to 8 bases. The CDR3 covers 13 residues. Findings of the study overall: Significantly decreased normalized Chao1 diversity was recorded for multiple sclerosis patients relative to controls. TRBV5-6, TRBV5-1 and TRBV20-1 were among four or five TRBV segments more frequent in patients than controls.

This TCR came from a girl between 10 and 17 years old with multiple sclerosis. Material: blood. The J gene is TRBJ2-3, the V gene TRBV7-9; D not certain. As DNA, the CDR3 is TGTGCCAGCAGCTTAGTGGTCACGGATACGCAGTATTTT. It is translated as CASSLVVTDTQYF.